Reported below is one TCR beta chain. Sequencing used immunoSEQ multiplex PCR; TCRdb keeps in-frame clones, though not all of them. Of more than 350,000 clones listed, 88% are singletons. The entry originates in a study of blood T cell repertoires in COVID-19. Overall study: Sample material is recorded as cDNA or gDNA derived from T cells, B-cell-depleted T cells, or PBMCs.

The sample consisted of PBMCs or T cells enriched from blood (not recorded which). The sequence came from a woman younger than 30 who had been exposed to COVID-19.

CDR3 nucleotide sequence: TGTGCCAGCAGCTGGGAGACTATAGGAGAGACCCAGTACTTC. Translating gives CASSWETIGETQYF. This sequence joins TRBV5-4 and TRBJ2-5; perhaps TRBD2 as D (5 bases). CDR3 length: 14 residues. Germline V gives CDR1 SGHNT, CDR2 YYREEE (reference sequence). Trimming took off 3 bases at V and 4 bases at J, with 13 bases between the two ends.